The clone carrying this T cell receptor (beta chain) occurred a few times. It was with unique molecular identifiers that the TCRbeta library was prepared. TCRdb ran MiXCR on the PCR reads and lists one entry per CDR3 protein. The profile shows about 98,000 distinct CDR3 sequences, around 22% of them singletons. This specimen comes from a study of T-cell reconstitution after alpha-beta-depleted transplantation in children. The clonotype was recovered from a boy under 10 years old with acute lymphoblastic leukemia, due to receive a stem cell transplant. The sample was PBMCs, taken before TCRalphabeta/CD19-depleted stem cell transplant.

The CDR3 region is CASSLSFSAEQFF. The CDR3 region has the DNA TGTGCCAGCAGTTTATCCTTTAGCGCTGAGCAGTTCTTC. This chain links TRBV27 with TRBJ2-1; D is perhaps TRBD2 (5 bases). V was trimmed by 0 bases and J by 9 bases, leaving 9 bases between them. The V gene's germline CDR1 is MNHEY and CDR2 SMNVEV (reference sequence). This CDR3 is 13 amino acids long.